Below, one T cell receptor (beta chain) is given with its context. The antigen it binds to is not known. One base away there is no much larger clone; base qualities are not given. The label giving this sample's time point can be read as: cells obtained before transplantation from donor or recipient. CD3+CD4+ and CD3+CD8+ populations were FACS-sorted from unstimulated pre-transplant donor and recipient cells taken from spleen or lymph nodes. The library was produced with the immunoSEQ multiplex PCR assay. In most patients, genomic DNA was isolated using the Qiagen DNeasy Blood and Tissue Kit and sent frozen to Adaptive Biotechnologies for TCR sequencing. For most patients, genomic DNA was subjected to high-throughput TCR-beta CDR3 sequencing by Adaptive Biotechnologies. For the original study's pipeline: Adaptive's ImmunoSEQ software was the source of the TCR sequencing data for around 20 patients, while three other patients were processed with MiXCR and VDJtools. CD4 versus CD8 sorting errors were corrected by removing sequences found in both subsets at a frequency ratio below 5:1. CDR3 nucleotide sequences shared by donor and recipient were removed because the origin of these sequences could not be assigned. To count as alloreactive, a clone needed at least 2-fold expansion over unstimulated cells and a minimum CFSE-low frequency of 0.002% (template counts) or 0.001% (read counts). Mappable clones were those detected in sequenced pre-transplant spleen, lymph node, or MLR CFSE-low populations of the donor or recipient. The cumulative frequency of alloreactive clones was calculated as a percentage of all sequences, weighted by copy number. TCRdb took this table from immuneACCESS and kept in-frame rearrangements with V and J called. Such tables lack part of the clones; where checked against another copy, unresolved V genes explain under half of the gap, and the rest is unexplained. V and J calls and clone size are given by that table; D and trimming were obtained from the DNA. The sample includes some 93,000 clones, with roughly 90% observed a single time. The top ten hold under 0.55% of the sample.

Taken from cysteine to phenylalanine, the CDR3 has 15 residues. Only CDR3 DNA is held: 45 bases, read in frame from base 1. The V end loses 5 bases and the J end loses 2 bases, and a stretch of 16 bases separates them. CDR1 is given as MNHNS and CDR2 as SASEGT, both from the germline V gene. The record originates from a study of graft-versus-host responses after intestinal transplantation (dated by TCRdb to the early 2020s). Concerning the study at large: Recipients received multivisceral, liver-intestinal, or isolated intestinal transplants. Every recipient was given anti-thymocyte globulin induction, followed by around three years of maintenance tacrolimus and steroids. After intestinal transplantation, graft-versus-host and host-versus-graft alloreactive T cell clones in the graft, circulation and bone marrow were tracked using bulk TCR-beta CDR3 sequencing. To identify alloreactive clones, pre-transplant mixed lymphocyte reaction products were sequenced and then compared with unstimulated pre-transplant donor and recipient T cells. The cohort enrolled 20 to 25 intestinal transplant recipients, one of whom was a retransplant, and a few patients without pretransplant specimens were excluded. A peak of at least 4% donor T cells among recipient peripheral blood mononuclear cells was the definition used for donor T cell macrochimerism. Rather than being sequenced by the commercial service, samples from three later patients were sequenced in-house on an Illumina MiSeq and processed with MiXCR.

Overall study results and their limits: GvH clones were detected in recipient bone marrow, and some appeared earlier in ileal mucosa or blood, consistent with an intestinal mucosal origin. The relatively low number and heterogeneity of intestinal transplant patients limited the conclusions. Early after transplant, peak levels of circulating GvH clones were associated with declines in HvG clones. In patients with donor T cell macrochimerism, the allografts had high GvH to HvG T cell clonal ratios.

In this chain, TRBV6-1 is recombined with TRBJ2-7; TRBD1 could be the D gene, as 6 bases match. The receptor was derived from a human donor who received an intestinal transplant. The starting material was unstimulated CD8+ T cells sorted from spleen or lymph node cells, obtained before intestinal transplant. The CDR3 in this case is CASSTYRDGTYEQYF. The DNA sequence is as follows: TGTGCCAGCAGTACTTACAGGGATGGCACCTACGAGCAGTACTTC.